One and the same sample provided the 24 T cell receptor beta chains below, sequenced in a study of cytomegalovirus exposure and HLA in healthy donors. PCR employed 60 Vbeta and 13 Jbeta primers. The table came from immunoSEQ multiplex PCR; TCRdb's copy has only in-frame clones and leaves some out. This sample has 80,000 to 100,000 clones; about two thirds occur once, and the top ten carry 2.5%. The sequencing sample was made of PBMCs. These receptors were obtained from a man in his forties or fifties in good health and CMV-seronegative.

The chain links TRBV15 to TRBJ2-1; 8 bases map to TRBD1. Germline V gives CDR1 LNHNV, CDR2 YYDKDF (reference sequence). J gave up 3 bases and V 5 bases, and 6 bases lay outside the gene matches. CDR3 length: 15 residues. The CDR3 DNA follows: TGTGCCACCAGCCTCGGGACAGGAAACTACAATGAGCAGTTCTTC. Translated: CATSLGTGNYNEQFF.

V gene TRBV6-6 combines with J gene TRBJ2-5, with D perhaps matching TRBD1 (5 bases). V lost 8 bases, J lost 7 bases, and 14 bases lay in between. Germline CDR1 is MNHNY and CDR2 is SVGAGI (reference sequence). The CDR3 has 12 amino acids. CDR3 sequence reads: CASGTSQGTQYF. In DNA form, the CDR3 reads TGTGCCAGCGGTACCAGCCAGGGGACCCAGTACTTC.

The CDR3 bases are TGTGCCAGCAGCGCGGGACAGGGCTTAAGCAATCAGCCCCAGCATTTT. It is translated as CASSAGQGLSNQPQHF. The chain combines TRBV5-6 with TRBJ1-5, with 9 bases identical to TRBD1. The V gene end was trimmed by 4 bases and the J gene end by 1 base; junction bases not matched to a gene: 6. The CDR3 runs to 16 residues. The germline V gene has CDR1 SGHDT and CDR2 YYEEEE.

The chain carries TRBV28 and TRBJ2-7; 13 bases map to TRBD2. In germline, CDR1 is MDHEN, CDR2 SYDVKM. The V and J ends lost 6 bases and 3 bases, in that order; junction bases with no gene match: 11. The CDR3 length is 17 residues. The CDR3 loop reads CASSYPFRTSGSYEQYF. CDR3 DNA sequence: TGTGCCAGCAGCTACCCTTTTAGGACTAGCGGGAGCTACGAGCAGTACTTC.

In DNA form, the CDR3 reads TGTGCCAGCAGCTTAGACGCCGGGGGACAGCCCTACGAGCAGTACTTC. It translates to CASSLDAGGQPYEQYF. The chain recombines TRBV11-1 with TRBJ2-7; TRBD1 might be the D (7 bases). The V end was cut by 1 base, the J end by 2 bases, with 15 bases between. CDR3 length: 16 residues. The germline gives CDR1 SGHAT, CDR2 FQDESV (reference sequence).

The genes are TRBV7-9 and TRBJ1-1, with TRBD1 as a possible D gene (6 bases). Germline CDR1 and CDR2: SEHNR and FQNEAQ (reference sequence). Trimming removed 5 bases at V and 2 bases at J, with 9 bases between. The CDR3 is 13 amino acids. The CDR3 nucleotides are TGTGCCAGCAGCGCGGACAGTAACACTGAAGCTTTCTTT. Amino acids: CASSADSNTEAFF.

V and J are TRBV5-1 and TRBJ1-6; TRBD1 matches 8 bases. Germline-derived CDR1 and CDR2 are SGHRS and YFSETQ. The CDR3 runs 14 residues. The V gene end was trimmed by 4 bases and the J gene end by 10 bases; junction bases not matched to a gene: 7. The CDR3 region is CASSHGQGESPLHF. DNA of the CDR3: TGCGCCAGCAGCCACGGACAGGGTGAATCACCCCTCCACTTT.

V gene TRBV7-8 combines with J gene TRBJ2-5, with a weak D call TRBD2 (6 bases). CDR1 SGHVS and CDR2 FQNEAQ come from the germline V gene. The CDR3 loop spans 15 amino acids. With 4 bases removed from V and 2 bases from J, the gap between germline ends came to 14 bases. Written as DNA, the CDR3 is TGTGCCAGCAGCTCTCCGTGGAGGGGACAAGAGACCCAGTACTTC. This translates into CASSSPWRGQETQYF.

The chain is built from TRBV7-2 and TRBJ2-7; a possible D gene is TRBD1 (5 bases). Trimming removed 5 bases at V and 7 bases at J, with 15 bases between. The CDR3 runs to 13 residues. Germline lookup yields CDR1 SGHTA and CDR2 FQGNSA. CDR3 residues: CASSPNQGWEQYF. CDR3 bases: TGTGCCAGCAGCCCGAATCAGGGTTGGGAGCAGTACTTC. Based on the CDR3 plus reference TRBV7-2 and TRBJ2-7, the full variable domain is GAGVSQSPSNKVTEKGKDVELRCDPISGHTALYWYRQSLGQGLEFLIYFQGNSAPDKSGLPSDRFSAERTGGSVSTLTIQRTQQEDSAVYLCASSPNQGWEQYFGPGTRLTVT.

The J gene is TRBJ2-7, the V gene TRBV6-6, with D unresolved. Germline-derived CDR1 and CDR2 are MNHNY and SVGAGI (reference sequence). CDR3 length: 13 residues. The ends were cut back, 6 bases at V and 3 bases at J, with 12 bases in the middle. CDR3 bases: TGTGCCAGCAGCCACTCTCACCTCTACGAGCAGTACTTC. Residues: CASSHSHLYEQYF.

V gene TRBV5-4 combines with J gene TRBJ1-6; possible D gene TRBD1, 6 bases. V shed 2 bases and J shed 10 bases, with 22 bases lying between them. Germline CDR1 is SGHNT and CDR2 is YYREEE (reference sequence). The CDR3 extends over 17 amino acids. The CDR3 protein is CASSFGQGKRVGSPLHF. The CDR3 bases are TGTGCCAGCAGCTTTGGCCAGGGGAAACGAGTTGGGTCACCCCTCCACTTT.

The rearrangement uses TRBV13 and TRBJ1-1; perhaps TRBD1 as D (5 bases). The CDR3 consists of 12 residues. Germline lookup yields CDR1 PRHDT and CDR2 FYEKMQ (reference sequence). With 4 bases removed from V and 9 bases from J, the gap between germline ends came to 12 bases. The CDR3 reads CASSSRHRQAFF. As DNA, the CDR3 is TGTGCCAGCAGCTCTCGGCACAGGCAAGCTTTCTTT.

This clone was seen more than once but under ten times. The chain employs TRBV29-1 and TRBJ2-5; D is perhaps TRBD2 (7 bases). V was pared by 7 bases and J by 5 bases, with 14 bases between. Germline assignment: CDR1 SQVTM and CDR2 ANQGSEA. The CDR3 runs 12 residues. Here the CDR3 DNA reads TGCAGCGGGGGTGGGGGGGCGGAGACCCAGTACTTC. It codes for CSGGGGAETQYF.

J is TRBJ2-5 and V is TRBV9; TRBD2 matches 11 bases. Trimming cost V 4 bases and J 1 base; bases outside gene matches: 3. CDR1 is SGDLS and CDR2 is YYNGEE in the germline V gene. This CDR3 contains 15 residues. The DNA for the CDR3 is TGTGCCAGCAGCTCTAGCGGGGGGTCCCAAGAGACCCAGTACTTC. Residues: CASSSSGGSQETQYF. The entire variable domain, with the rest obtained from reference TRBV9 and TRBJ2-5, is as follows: DSGVTQTPKHLITATGQRVTLRCSPRSGDLSVYWYQQSLDQGLQFLIQYYNGEERAKGNILERFSAQQFPDLHSELNLSSLELGDSALYFCASSSSGGSQETQYFGPGTRLLVL.

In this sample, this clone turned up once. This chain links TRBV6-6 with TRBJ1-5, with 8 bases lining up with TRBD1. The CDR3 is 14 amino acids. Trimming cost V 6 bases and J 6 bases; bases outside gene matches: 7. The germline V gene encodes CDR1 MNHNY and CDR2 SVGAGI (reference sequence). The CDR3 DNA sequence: TGTGCCAGCAGACTGACAGGGGTGAGTCAGCCCCAGCATTTT. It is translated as CASRLTGVSQPQHF.

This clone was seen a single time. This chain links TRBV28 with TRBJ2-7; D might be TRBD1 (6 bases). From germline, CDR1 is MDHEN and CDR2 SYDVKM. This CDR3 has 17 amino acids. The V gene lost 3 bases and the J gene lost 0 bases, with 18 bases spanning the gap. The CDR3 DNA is TGTGCCAGCAGTTTGGGACACGGACAATTGAGCTCCTACGAGCAGTACTTC. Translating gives CASSLGHGQLSSYEQYF. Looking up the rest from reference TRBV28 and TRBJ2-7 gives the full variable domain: DVKVTQSSRYLVKRTGEKVFLECVQDMDHENMFWYRQDPGLGLRLIYFSYDVKMKEKGDIPEGYSVSREKKERFSLILESASTNQTSMYLCASSLGHGQLSSYEQYFGPGTRLTVT.

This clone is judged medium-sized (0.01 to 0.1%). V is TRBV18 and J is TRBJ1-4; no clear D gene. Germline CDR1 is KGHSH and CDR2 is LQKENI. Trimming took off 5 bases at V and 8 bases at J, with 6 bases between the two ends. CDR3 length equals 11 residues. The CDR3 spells CASSEGEKLFF. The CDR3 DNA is TGTGCCAGCTCAGAGGGCGAAAAACTGTTTTTT.

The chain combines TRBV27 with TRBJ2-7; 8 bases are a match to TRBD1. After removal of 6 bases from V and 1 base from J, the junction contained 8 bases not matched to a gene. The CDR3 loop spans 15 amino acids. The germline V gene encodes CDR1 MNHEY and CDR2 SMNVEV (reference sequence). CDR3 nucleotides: TGTGCCAGCAGGACGGGACAGGCCCTTTCCTACGAGCAGTACTTC. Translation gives CASRTGQALSYEQYF.

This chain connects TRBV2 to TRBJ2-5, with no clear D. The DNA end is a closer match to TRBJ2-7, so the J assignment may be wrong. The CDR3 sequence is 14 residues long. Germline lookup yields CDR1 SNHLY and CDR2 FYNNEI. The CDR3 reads CASKRESLSYEQYF. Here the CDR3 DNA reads TGTGCCAGCAAAAGAGAATCACTCTCCTACGAGCAGTACTTC.

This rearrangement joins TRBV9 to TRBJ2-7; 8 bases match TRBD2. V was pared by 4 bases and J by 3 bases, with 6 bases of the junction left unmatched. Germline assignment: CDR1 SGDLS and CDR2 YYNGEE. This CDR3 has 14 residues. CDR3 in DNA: TGTGCCAGCAGCCCCACTAGCGGTATCTACGAGCAGTACTTC. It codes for CASSPTSGIYEQYF.

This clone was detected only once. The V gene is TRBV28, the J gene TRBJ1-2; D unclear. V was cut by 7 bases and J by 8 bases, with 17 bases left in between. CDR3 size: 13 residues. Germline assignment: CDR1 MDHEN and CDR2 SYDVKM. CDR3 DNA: TGTGCCAGCACTGCGCACGGGGAAGGAGGCTACACCTTC. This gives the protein CASTAHGEGGYTF.

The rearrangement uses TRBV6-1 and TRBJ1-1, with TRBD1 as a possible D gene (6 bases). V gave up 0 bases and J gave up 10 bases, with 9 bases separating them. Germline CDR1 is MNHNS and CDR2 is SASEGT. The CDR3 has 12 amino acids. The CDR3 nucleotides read TGTGCCAGCAGTGAAGCCGGGGGGCGAGCTTTCTTT. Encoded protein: CASSEAGGRAFF.

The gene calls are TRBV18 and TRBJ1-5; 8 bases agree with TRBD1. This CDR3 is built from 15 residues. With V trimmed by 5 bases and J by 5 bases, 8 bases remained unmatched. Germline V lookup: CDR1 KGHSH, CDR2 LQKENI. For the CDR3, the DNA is TGTGCCAGCTCAAAAGAACAGGGGGAGTATCAGCCCCAGCATTTT. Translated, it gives CASSKEQGEYQPQHF.

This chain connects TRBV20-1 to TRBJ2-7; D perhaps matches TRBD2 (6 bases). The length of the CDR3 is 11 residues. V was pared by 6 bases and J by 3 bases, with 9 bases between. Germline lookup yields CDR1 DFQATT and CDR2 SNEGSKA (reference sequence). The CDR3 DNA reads TGCAGTGCCCCGGGACTCTACGAGCAGTACTTC. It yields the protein CSAPGLYEQYF.